Listed below are T cell receptor beta chains from one sample, sequenced in a study of cytomegalovirus exposure and HLA in healthy donors. TCRdb keeps only in-frame clones here, not all; method: immunoSEQ multiplex PCR. Of 300,000 or so clones in the sample, 88% were seen once. The sample was PBMCs. The receptors derive from a man aged 25 to 40 in good health and CMV-seronegative. Both conserved end residues are part of each CDR3. A D gene is named only where the DNA matches it firmly. Rows may omit the clone size; those that give it use once, few, many or a size class.

cdr3_aa cdr3_nt clone_size j_call d_call v_call
CASSLPPGLSYEQYF TGTGCCAGCAGCTTACCTCCGGGACTTTCCTACGAGCAGTACTTC - TRBJ2-7 - TRBV11-2
CASTGRANSNQPQHF TGTGCCAGTACCGGCAGGGCTAATAGCAATCAGCCCCAGCATTTT - TRBJ1-5 - TRBV19
CASSQGGQYYNEQFF TGCGCCAGCAGCCAGGGGGGACAGTACTACAATGAGCAGTTCTTC - TRBJ2-1 - TRBV4-3
CASGLVNRGAYEQYF TGTGCTAGTGGTTTGGTGAACAGGGGAGCCTACGAGCAGTACTTC - TRBJ2-7 TRBD1 TRBV12-5
CAWSVQGFSILGYTF TGTGCCTGGAGTGTACAGGGATTTAGTATTCTTGGCTACACCTTC once TRBJ1-2 - TRBV30
CASSGLAGGNYNEQFF TGTGCCAGCAGTGGACTAGCGGGGGGGAATTACAATGAGCAGTTCTTC - TRBJ2-1 TRBD2 TRBV2
CASSLTGQPTDTQYF TGTGCCAGCAGCTTGACTGGACAGCCCACAGATACGCAGTATTTT - TRBJ2-3 - TRBV13
CASSLSQGAGGELFF TGTGCCAGTAGTCTATCACAGGGGGCTGGCGGGGAGCTGTTTTTT once TRBJ2-2 TRBD1 TRBV19
CASTLAGLGTDTQYF TGTGCCAGCACCCTAGCGGGGCTGGGCACAGATACGCAGTATTTT - TRBJ2-3 TRBD2 TRBV6-6
CASKPGQGANYGYTF TGTGCCAGCAAGCCGGGACAGGGCGCTAACTATGGCTACACCTTC - TRBJ1-2 TRBD1 TRBV6-6
CASSSTGPWLAGGETQYF TGTGCCAGCAGCTCAACCGGGCCATGGCTAGCGGGTGGAGAGACCCAGTACTTC - TRBJ2-5 TRBD2 TRBV11-2
CASSIGDRGRGYTF TGTGCCAGTAGTATCGGAGACAGGGGGCGAGGCTACACCTTC - TRBJ1-2 TRBD1 TRBV19
CASSLVRGDRENTEAFF TGTGCCAGCAGCTTAGTTCGGGGGGACAGGGAAAACACTGAAGCTTTCTTT - TRBJ1-1 TRBD1 TRBV7-9
CASSQTHGNTIYF TGTGCCAGTAGCCAGACACACGGAAACACCATATATTTT once TRBJ1-3 - TRBV19
CASKLNRGEDEQYF TGTGCCAGCAAATTGAACAGGGGTGAGGACGAGCAGTACTTC - TRBJ2-7 TRBD1 TRBV6-1
CASILSSGGDYEQYF TGTGCCAGCATACTTAGTAGCGGGGGGGACTACGAGCAGTACTTC - TRBJ2-7 TRBD2 TRBV2
CASSFRDQETQYF TGTGCCAGCAGCTTCCGTGACCAAGAGACCCAGTACTTC - TRBJ2-5 - TRBV5-4
CASSIDRGSQPQHF TGTGCCAGTAGCATCGACAGGGGCAGCCAGCCCCAGCATTTT - TRBJ1-5 TRBD1 TRBV19
CASGRTGTGSTEAFF TGTGCTAGTGGTCGGACCGGGACAGGGAGTACTGAAGCTTTCTTT - TRBJ1-1 TRBD1 TRBV12-5
CASSYDRVNSPLHF TGTGCCAGCAGCTACGACAGGGTAAATTCACCCCTCCACTTT few TRBJ1-6 TRBD1 TRBV7-8
CASNKRGYGNIQYF TGTGCCAGCAATAAGCGGGGGTACGGAAACATTCAGTACTTC - TRBJ2-4 TRBD2 TRBV6-5
CASTLTRAGLGTEAFF TGTGCCAGCACCTTGACTCGTGCAGGGTTGGGCACTGAAGCTTTCTTT - TRBJ1-1 - TRBV7-2
CASSDSGEPQETQYF TGCGCCAGCAGTGATAGCGGGGAACCCCAAGAGACCCAGTACTTC - TRBJ2-5 TRBD2 TRBV10-2
CASSEYGGSGGAGDTQYF TGTGCCAGCAGTGAATATGGTGGTAGCGGGGGGGCAGGAGATACGCAGTATTTT - TRBJ2-3 TRBD2 TRBV25-1
CASSSRERVSYGYTF TGTGCCAGCAGCTCCCGGGAGAGGGTGAGCTATGGCTACACCTTC - TRBJ1-2 - TRBV7-2
CASSSPQRHTDEQYF TGTGCCAGCAGCTCCCCCCAGAGACATACCGACGAGCAGTACTTC - TRBJ2-7 - TRBV5-5
CASSPASDTRPLF TGTGCCAGCTCACCGGCCTCGGACACGCGACCTCTCTTC - TRBJ2-1 - TRBV18
CASQRGFSGANVLTF TGTGCCAGCCAACGAGGCTTCTCTGGGGCCAACGTCCTGACTTTC - TRBJ2-6 - TRBV6-5
CAWSVPLSSYNSPLHF TGTGCCTGGAGTGTACCTCTAAGCTCCTATAATTCACCCCTCCACTTT - TRBJ1-6 - TRBV30
CASSLSTGNYGYTF TGCGCCAGCAGCTTGTCCACAGGGAACTATGGCTACACCTTC - TRBJ1-2 - TRBV5-1
CAWTPAGTQYF TGTGCCTGGACCCCCGCGGGGACCCAGTACTTC many TRBJ2-5 - TRBV30
CAGGLAGAQGTDTQYF TGTGCCGGGGGACTAGCGGGGGCGCAGGGGACAGATACGCAGTATTTT - TRBJ2-3 TRBD2 TRBV7-9
CASSLVSYGNTIYF TGTGCCAGCAGCTTAGTTTCGTATGGAAACACCATATATTTT - TRBJ1-3 - TRBV7-9
CATRRKGYGYTF TGTGCCACCAGGAGGAAAGGCTATGGCTACACCTTC - TRBJ1-2 - TRBV5-4
CASSFSATGELFF TGTGCCAGCAGTTTCAGTGCCACCGGGGAGCTGTTTTTT once TRBJ2-2 - TRBV27
CASSLAPGIGQPQHF TGTGCCAGCAGCTTAGCCCCAGGGATCGGTCAGCCCCAGCATTTT - TRBJ1-5 - TRBV7-9
CASSVAPGNYGYTF TGTGCCAGCAGCGTAGCCCCAGGGAACTATGGCTACACCTTC - TRBJ1-2 - TRBV9
CASSYDSTSQETQYF TGTGCCAGCAGCTACGACAGTACAAGCCAAGAGACCCAGTACTTC - TRBJ2-5 - TRBV7-7
CASITFGTVNTEAFF TGTGCCAGCATTACCTTCGGGACAGTTAACACTGAAGCTTTCTTT - TRBJ1-1 TRBD1 TRBV6-1
CASSMAGYGNQPQHF TGTGCCAGTAGTATGGCAGGGTATGGCAATCAGCCCCAGCATTTT - TRBJ1-5 - TRBV19